This T cell receptor beta chain was observed in a study of T cell responses to AZD1222 COVID-19 vaccine. Assay: immunoSEQ multiplex PCR; the TCRdb copy retains only in-frame clones and omits some. This table has 100,000 to 120,000 clones, 85% to 95% appearing once. The material sequenced was peripheral blood, taken on day 0 of AZD1222 vaccination. The receptor was isolated from an adult in good health.

The CDR3 loop is CASSSGTGGNNSPLHF. The CDR3 nucleotides are TGTGCCAGCAGTTCCGGGACAGGGGGCAATAATTCACCCCTCCACTTT. The chain employs TRBV6-6 and TRBJ1-6, with 12 bases aligning to TRBD1. Trimming cost V 4 bases and J 5 bases; bases outside gene matches: 3. Germline assignment: CDR1 MNHNY and CDR2 SVGAGI (reference sequence). The CDR3 totals 16 residues.